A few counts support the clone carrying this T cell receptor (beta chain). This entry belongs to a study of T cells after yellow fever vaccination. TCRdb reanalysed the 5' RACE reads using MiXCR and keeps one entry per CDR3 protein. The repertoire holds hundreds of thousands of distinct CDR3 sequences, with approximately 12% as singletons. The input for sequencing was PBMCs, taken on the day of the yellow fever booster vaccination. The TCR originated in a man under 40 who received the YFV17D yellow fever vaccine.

The DNA of the CDR3 is TGCGCCAGCAGCTTGGGGGCCACAGTGGACACTGAAGCTTTCTTT. It codes for CASSLGATVDTEAFF. The V and J genes are TRBV5-1 and TRBJ1-1; no clear D gene. CDR3 length: 15 residues. CDR1 is SGHRS and CDR2 is YFSETQ in the germline V gene. V was cut by 0 bases and J by 3 bases, with 12 bases left in between.